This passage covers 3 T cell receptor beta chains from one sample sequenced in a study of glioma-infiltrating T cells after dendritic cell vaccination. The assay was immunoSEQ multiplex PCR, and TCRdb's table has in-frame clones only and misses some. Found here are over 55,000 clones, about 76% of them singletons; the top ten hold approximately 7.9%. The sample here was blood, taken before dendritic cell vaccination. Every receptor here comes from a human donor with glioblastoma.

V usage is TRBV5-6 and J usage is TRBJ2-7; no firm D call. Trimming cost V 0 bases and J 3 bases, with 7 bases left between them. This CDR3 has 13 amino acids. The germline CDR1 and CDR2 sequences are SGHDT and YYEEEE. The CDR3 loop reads CASSLDQNYEQYF. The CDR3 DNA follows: TGTGCCAGCAGCTTGGATCAGAACTACGAGCAGTACTTC.

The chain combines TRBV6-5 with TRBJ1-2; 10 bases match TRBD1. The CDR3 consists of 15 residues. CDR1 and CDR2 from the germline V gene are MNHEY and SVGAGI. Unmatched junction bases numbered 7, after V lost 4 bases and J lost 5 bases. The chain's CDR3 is CASSLSGTGVYGYTF. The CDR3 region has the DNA TGTGCCAGCAGTTTATCCGGGACAGGGGTGTATGGCTACACCTTC.

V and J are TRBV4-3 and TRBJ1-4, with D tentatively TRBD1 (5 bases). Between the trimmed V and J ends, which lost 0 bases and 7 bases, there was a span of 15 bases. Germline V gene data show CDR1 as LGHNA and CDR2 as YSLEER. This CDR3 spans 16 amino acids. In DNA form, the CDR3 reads TGCGCCAGCAGCCAAGAAGGCTCCAGGGAGGGTGAAAAACTGTTTTTT. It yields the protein CASSQEGSREGEKLFF.